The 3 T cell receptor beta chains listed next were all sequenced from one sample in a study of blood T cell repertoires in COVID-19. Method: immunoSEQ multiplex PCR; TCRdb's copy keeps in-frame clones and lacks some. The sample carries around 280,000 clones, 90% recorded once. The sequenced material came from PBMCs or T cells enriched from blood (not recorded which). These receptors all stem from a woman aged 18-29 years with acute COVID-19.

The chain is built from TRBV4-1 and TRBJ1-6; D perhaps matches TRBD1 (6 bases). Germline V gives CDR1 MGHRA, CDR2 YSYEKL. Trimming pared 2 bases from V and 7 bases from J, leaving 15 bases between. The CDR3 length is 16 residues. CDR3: CASSQTPQGRNSPLHF. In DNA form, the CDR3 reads TGCGCCAGCAGCCAAACGCCGCAGGGGCGGAATTCACCCCTCCACTTT.

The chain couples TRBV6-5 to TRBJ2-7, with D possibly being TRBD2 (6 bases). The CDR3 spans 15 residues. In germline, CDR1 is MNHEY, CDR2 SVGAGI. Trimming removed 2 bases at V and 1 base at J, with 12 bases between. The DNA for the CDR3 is TGTGCCAGCAGTTACGACGCCGGGGGATCCTACGAGCAGTACTTC. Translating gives CASSYDAGGSYEQYF.

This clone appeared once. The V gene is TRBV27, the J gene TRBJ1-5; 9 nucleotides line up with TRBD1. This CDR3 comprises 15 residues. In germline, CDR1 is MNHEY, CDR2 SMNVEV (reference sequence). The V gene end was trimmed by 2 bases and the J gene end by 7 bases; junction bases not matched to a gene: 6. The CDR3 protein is CASSLLQGQGQPQHF. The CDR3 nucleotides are TGTGCCAGCAGTTTACTACAGGGACAGGGACAGCCCCAGCATTTT.